Sequencing of this T cell receptor beta chain was carried out in a study of cytomegalovirus exposure and HLA in healthy donors. Across the whole study: Prior work identified 120 million or so unique TCR beta sequences in approximately 200 million T cells. General study results and limits: Common viral pathogens seemed, in a later analysis, to connect with several of the most significant clusters.

13 Jbeta primers and 60 Vbeta primers were used for the PCR. TCRdb keeps only in-frame clones here, not all; method: immunoSEQ multiplex PCR. Among about 59,000 clones listed, roughly 77% were seen once. Of note for this clone: Its antigen remains unknown.

Germline V gives CDR1 SQVTM, CDR2 ANQGSEA. This CDR3 is 15 amino acids long. The J segment lost 8 bases and the V segment lost 4 bases, leaving 13 bases of the junction unmatched. The sample comprised PBMCs. The chain has TRBV29-1 and TRBJ1-4; 7 bases line up with TRBD1. The TCR originated in a man aged 25 to 40 in good health and CMV-seropositive. CDR3 bases: TGCAGCGTTGGACAGGGCGGGGAGGCGAAAGAAAAACTGTTTTTT. It is translated as CSVGQGGEAKEKLFF.